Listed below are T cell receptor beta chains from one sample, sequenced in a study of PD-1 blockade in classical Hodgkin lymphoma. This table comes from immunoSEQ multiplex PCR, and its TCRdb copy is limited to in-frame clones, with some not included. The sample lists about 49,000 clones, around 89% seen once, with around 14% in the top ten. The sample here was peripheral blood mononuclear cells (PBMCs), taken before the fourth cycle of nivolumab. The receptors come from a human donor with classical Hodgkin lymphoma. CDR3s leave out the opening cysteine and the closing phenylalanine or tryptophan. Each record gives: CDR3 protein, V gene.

CDR3: ASSFQTGETQY
V: TRBV6-5

CDR3: ASSTGYSGANVLT
V: TRBV2

CDR3: ASSFGQTDYGYT
V: TRBV27

CDR3: ASSYQGASREQY
V: TRBV6-5

CDR3: ASSPKGTSGRSGNEQF
V: TRBV5-1

CDR3: ASSLGRGLGSNQPQH
V: TRBV7-9

CDR3: ASSTGQGTLEQY
V: TRBV2

CDR3: ASSFSLRRESNTGELF
V: TRBV7-7

CDR3: ASSLSFVVTDEQF
V: TRBV5-4

CDR3: ASSRTSGHYEQY
V: TRBV6-7

CDR3: ASSYLAGVTGELF
V: TRBV7-9

CDR3: SVDDRDSYNEQF
V: TRBV29-1

CDR3: SVQGQANTEAF
V: TRBV29-1

CDR3: ASSLDGVNTEAF
V: TRBV5-1

CDR3: ASSRDRNYGYT
V: TRBV2

CDR3: ASSEQGGATGELF
V: TRBV6-1

CDR3: ASSLLRGQGALQY
V: TRBV7-3

CDR3: ASSLGWSSNSNSNQPQH
V: TRBV7-8

CDR3: ASSQLPTSGYNEQF
V: TRBV4-2

CDR3: ASSQVPGQGSEQY
V: TRBV4-1

CDR3: ASSLQGVETQY
V: TRBV7-9

CDR3: ASSVGWEQF
V: TRBV5-6

CDR3: AITVTSSTDTQY
V: TRBV10-3

CDR3: ASSISTAARGNEQF
V: TRBV19

CDR3: ASSIAAAQGGEQPQH
V: TRBV19

CDR3: ASSVVTGVIAEQY
V: TRBV9

CDR3: AWSISHGGELF
V: TRBV30

CDR3: ASSLSGSNNEQF
V: TRBV5-1

CDR3: ASSGTVSNTGELF
V: TRBV9

CDR3: SVMGQGVVGGHSYEQY
V: TRBV29-1

CDR3: ATSGTKLFCEQY
V: TRBV7-3

CDR3: ASSPYKPKAF
V: TRBV11-2

CDR3: ASSDSQDRYQPQH
V: TRBV5-6

CDR3: ASNTLDRGRDEQF
V: TRBV6-1

CDR3: ATSRDSEGSSYNEQF
V: TRBV15

CDR3: ASSLDRAGVSYNEQF
V: TRBV11-2

CDR3: SGGRGEGSEQF
V: TRBV29-1

CDR3: ASKTGDLSNTGELF
V: TRBV21-1

CDR3: ASSFRQNSGNTIY
V: TRBV11-2

CDR3: ASSPRTLGEQY
V: TRBV11-2

CDR3: ASSLSGVQPQH
V: TRBV27

CDR3: SVPAVPAVLYNEQF
V: TRBV29-1

CDR3: SVLGAGQGKVEAF
V: TRBV29-1

CDR3: ASSGGGSGPFSGNTIY
V: TRBV9

CDR3: ASSFLGTGDYEQY
V: TRBV27

CDR3: ASSQDVGAASYGYT
V: TRBV14

CDR3: ATSRDLPSGSLYEQY
V: TRBV15

CDR3: ASSWAGETDTQY
V: TRBV28

CDR3: ASSVASYGYT
V: TRBV9

CDR3: ASSLGTGVREQY
V: TRBV7-9

CDR3: SVFRGGNYGYT
V: TRBV29-1